The 19 T cell receptor beta chains reported below all come from one sample, sequenced in a study of T cell clonality in common variable immunodeficiency. Sequenced by immunoSEQ multiplex PCR; TCRdb stores in-frame clones only, minus some. Captured here are about 43,000 clones, none seen once; the top ten comprise 2% to 2.5%. The sequenced sample consisted of peripheral blood mononuclear cells. The receptors originated from a person between 18 and 75 years old in good health.

This clone occurred many times. The junction does not match germline at one end; this may be a read error. The read comes to an end 3 residues before the CDR3 does, leaving the germline J gene to fill in the end. The chain links TRBV4-2 to TRBJ1-2; D gene uncertain. This CDR3 has 14 residues. CDR1 is LGHNA and CDR2 is YNFKEQ in the germline V gene. CDR3 residues: CASSQEPGLYGYTF. The CDR3 DNA, read in part, is TGCGCCAGCAGCCAAGAACCAGGCCTCTATGGC.

The sample holds many counts of this clone. The observed sequence ends 3 residues before the CDR3 terminus, with the missing tail filled in from the germline J gene. This chain links TRBV7-6 with TRBJ2-3, with D possibly being TRBD2 (7 bases). The V gene lost 0 bases and the J gene lost 3 bases, with 10 bases spanning the gap. Germline-derived CDR1 and CDR2 are SGHVS and FNYEAQ. This CDR3 contains 15 residues. The CDR3 loop is CASSLARGQTDTQYF. The part of the CDR3 DNA that was read is TGTGCCAGCAGCTTAGCGCGGGGGCAAACAGATACG.

This clone was seen at least ten times. The read halts 3 residues ahead of the CDR3 end, with the missing end drawn from the germline J gene. This chain joins TRBV7-3 and TRBJ2-1; the D is unclear. Germline values: CDR1 SGHTA, CDR2 FQGTGA. The V and J ends lost 6 bases and 5 bases respectively, with 8 bases between them. This CDR3 contains 12 residues. The chain's CDR3 is CASRGPNNEQFF. The CDR3 DNA, read in part, is TGTGCCAGCAGGGGCCCCAACAATGAG.

This clone was counted many times. The DNA ends 3 residues before the CDR3 does, and the rest of the CDR3 is filled in from the germline J gene. This chain links TRBV5-1 with TRBJ2-1; 9 nucleotides match TRBD2. This CDR3 has 15 amino acids. Germline CDR1 reads SGHRS; CDR2 reads YFSETQ. The V and J ends lost 2 bases and 9 bases, in that order; junction bases with no gene match: 9. The sequenced CDR3 bases are TGCGCCAGCAGCTTTAGTAGCGGGAGTGATGGTGAG. Protein sequence: CASSFSSGSDGE. The full CDR3 protein reads CASSFSSGSDGEQFF. Complete variable domain (other parts from reference TRBV5-1 and TRBJ2-1): KAGVTQTPRYLIKTRGQQVTLSCSPISGHRSVSWYQQTPGQGLQFLFEYFSETQRNKGNFPGRFSGRQFSNSRSEMNVSTLELGDSALYLCASSFSSGSDGEQFFGPGTRLTVL.

This clone was counted at least ten times. The observed sequence ends 3 residues before the CDR3 terminus, with the missing tail filled in from the germline J gene. The chain is built from TRBV5-1 and TRBJ1-4; no clear D gene. CDR3 length: 14 residues. Trimming stripped 0 bases from V and 5 bases from J, with 8 bases between. The germline CDR1 and CDR2 sequences are SGHRS and YFSETQ. Partial CDR3 DNA: TGCGCCAGCAGCTTGGGAGTAGGGAATGAAAAA. Amino acids: CASSLGVGNEK. From start to end, the CDR3 is CASSLGVGNEKLFF.

This clone has at least ten counts. The sequence runs out 3 residues before the end of the CDR3; the remainder is reconstructed from the germline J gene. The V and J genes are TRBV30 and TRBJ1-2; D is undetermined. The CDR3 consists of 14 residues. Germline CDR1 and CDR2: GTSNPN and SVGIG (reference sequence). Trimming left V 2 bases short and J 3 bases short, with 13 bases between. Incomplete CDR3 DNA: TGTGCCTGGAGTCCCCTAGCAGGACACTATGGC. This gives the protein CAWSPLAGHYG. From start to end, the CDR3 is CAWSPLAGHYGYTF.

This clone was found many times. The read finishes 3 residues shy of the CDR3 end, and the germline J gene is used to complete it. V gene TRBV7-6 combines with J gene TRBJ2-2; D perhaps matches TRBD1 (6 bases). Germline assignment: CDR1 SGHVS and CDR2 FNYEAQ. V shed 5 bases and J shed 5 bases, with 18 bases lying between them. The CDR3 is 16 residues long. The CDR3 loop reads CASSLTQGLGTGELFF. The part of the CDR3 DNA that was read is TGTGCCAGCAGCCTCACGCAGGGGTTGGGGACCGGGGAG.

This clone appeared many times. The sequenced CDR3 bases are TGTGCCAGCACTGACTACGTCGAGAATGAG. Protein product: CASTDYVENE. The whole CDR3 region reads CASTDYVENEQFF. J is TRBJ2-1 and V is TRBV2, with D perhaps matching TRBD2 (5 bases). The read terminates 3 residues before the CDR3 end, so the remaining end is supplied by the germline J gene. V was shortened by 7 bases and J by 7 bases, with 14 bases between the two germline ends. This CDR3 has 13 residues. Germline CDR1 and CDR2: SNHLY and FYNNEI. Filled out from reference TRBV2 and TRBJ2-1, the complete variable domain reads EPEVTQTPSHQVTQMGQEVILRCVPISNHLYFYWYRQILGQKVEFLVSFYNNEISEKSEIFDDQFSVERPDGSNFTLKIRSTKLEDSAMYFCASTDYVENEQFFGPGTRLTVL.

Only a few counts were recorded for this clone. A single base separates this from a much larger clone, so it may be a read error. The read ends 3 residues shy of where the CDR3 ends; the end is completed using the germline J gene. The J gene is TRBJ2-2, the V gene TRBV7-3; TRBD1 might be the D (7 bases). Germline-derived CDR1 and CDR2 are SGHTA and FQGTGA. Trimming pared 2 bases from V and 6 bases from J, leaving 10 bases between. The CDR3 has 14 amino acids. CDR3 region: CASSLGGGPGELFF. The DNA read from the CDR3 is TGTGCCAGCAGCTTAGGAGGGGGCCCCGGGGAG.

At least ten counts were recorded for this clone. The read terminates 3 residues ahead of where the CDR3 ends, so the germline J gene completes it. The gene calls are TRBV5-1 and TRBJ2-2, with 11 bases that match TRBD1. V dropped 5 bases and J dropped 7; count of bases not matched to a gene: 4. The CDR3 runs to 14 residues. Germline loops: CDR1 SGHRS, CDR2 YFSETQ. The CDR3: CASRDRGQDGELFF. Partial CDR3 DNA: TGCGCCAGCAGGGACAGGGGGCAAGACGGGGAG.

There are many counts of this clone. The CDR3 is cut off 3 residues early in the read; its end comes from the germline J gene. The rearrangement links TRBV20-1 to TRBJ2-2, with 9 bases that match TRBD2. The V segment lost 1 base and the J segment 7 bases; nucleotides outside the gene matches: 13. This CDR3 spans 17 amino acids. Germline V gene lookup returns CDR1 DFQATT and CDR2 SNEGSKA (reference sequence). The CDR3 sequence is CSARGRGGRAMDGELFF. The CDR3 DNA, read in part, is TGCAGTGCTAGAGGTCGTGGCGGGAGGGCTATGGACGGGGAG.

This clone was observed many times. The read ends 3 residues before the CDR3 terminus; that terminus is restored from the germline J gene. The gene calls are TRBV6-1 and TRBJ2-7, with D perhaps matching TRBD1 (5 bases). Germline V gene data show CDR1 as MNHNS and CDR2 as SASEGT. V was pared by 1 base and J by 2 bases, with 6 bases between. CDR3 size: 13 residues. CDR3 region: CASSEGQTYEQYF. CDR3 bases read: TGTGCCAGCAGTGAAGGACAGACCTACGAG.

Many counts were recorded for this clone. From the germline J gene comes the end of the CDR3, since the read stops 3 residues before it. The chain has TRBV28 and TRBJ2-3, with a tentative D call TRBD2 (5 bases). V was shortened by 5 bases and J by 1 base, with 10 bases between the two germline ends. The CDR3 spans 14 residues. CDR1 MDHEN and CDR2 SYDVKM come from the germline V gene. CDR3 DNA, as far as it was read: TGTGCCAGCAGTCTACTAGTCCGCACAGATACG. Protein: CASSLLVRTDT. The CDR3 reads in full as CASSLLVRTDTQYF.

This clone was found many times. Read sequence stops 3 residues before the CDR3 end, and the germline J gene provides the missing end. This chain links TRBV19 with TRBJ1-2; tentatively, D is TRBD1 (6 bases). Trimming pared 5 bases from V and 5 bases from J, leaving 15 bases between. The CDR3 is 14 amino acids. Germline V gene sequence: CDR1 LNHDA, CDR2 SQIVND (reference sequence). CDR3 DNA, as far as it was read: TGTGCCAGTAGTCCCAGGACAGAGGGTTATGGC. The encoded protein is CASSPRTEGYG. In full, the CDR3 is CASSPRTEGYGYTF. Full variable domain (outside the CDR3, taken from reference TRBV19 and TRBJ1-2): DGGITQSPKYLFRKEGQNVTLSCEQNLNHDAMYWYRQDPGQGLRLIYYSQIVNDFQKGDIAEGYSVSREKKESFPLTVTSAQKNPTAFYLCASSPRTEGYGYTFGSGTRLTVV.

This clone was observed many times. The CDR3 end falls 3 residues outside the read, so it is completed with the germline J gene. The V call is TRBV30, the J call TRBJ1-1; D unclear. The CDR3 totals 12 residues. Per the germline V gene, CDR1 is GTSNPN and CDR2 is SVGIG (reference sequence). V lost 5 bases and J 1 base, leaving 8 bases between the germline ends. The CDR3 sequence: CAWGRGNTEAFF. The part of the CDR3 DNA that was read is TGTGCCTGGGGGCGGGGGAACACTGAA.

This clone occurred many times. The observed sequence ends 3 residues before the CDR3 terminus, with the missing tail filled in from the germline J gene. The rearrangement links TRBV19 to TRBJ1-5, with TRBD1 matching over 8 bases. The CDR3 has 16 residues. With V trimmed by 6 bases and J by 8 bases, 15 bases remained unmatched. Germline CDR1 and CDR2: LNHDA and SQIVND (reference sequence). The part of the CDR3 DNA that was read is TGTGCCAGTAGCCCTCAAACAGGGGGTCCGCGGGAGCCC. Translating it yields CASSPQTGGPREP. In full, the CDR3 is CASSPQTGGPREPQHF.

This clone was found many times. The CDR3 extends 3 residues past the end of the read, so its final part is completed from the germline J gene. This rearrangement joins TRBV4-2 to TRBJ2-5, with 7 bases lining up with TRBD2. The V segment lost 4 bases and the J segment 4 bases; nucleotides outside the gene matches: 12. This CDR3 region has 16 residues. Germline loops: CDR1 LGHNA, CDR2 YNFKEQ. The CDR3 loop is CASSLGLESGLETQYF. The CDR3 DNA, read in part, is TGTGCCAGCAGCCTCGGACTAGAATCGGGTTTAGAGACC.

This clone occurred many times. The missing CDR3 end, 3 residues past where the read stops, is filled in from the germline J gene. The chain employs TRBV5-1 and TRBJ2-7; D possibly corresponds to TRBD2 (6 bases). CDR1 and CDR2 from the germline V gene are SGHRS and YFSETQ. CDR3 length equals 15 residues. V was cut by 5 bases and J by 3 bases, with 18 bases left in between. Partial CDR3 DNA: TGCGCCAGCAGGGCGGGGATGGACATCAACTACGAG. Translated: CASRAGMDINYE. The whole CDR3 is CASRAGMDINYEQYF. Looking up the rest from reference TRBV5-1 and TRBJ2-7 gives the full variable domain: KAGVTQTPRYLIKTRGQQVTLSCSPISGHRSVSWYQQTPGQGLQFLFEYFSETQRNKGNFPGRFSGRQFSNSRSEMNVSTLELGDSALYLCASRAGMDINYEQYFGPGTRLTVT.

This clone came up many times. The read ends 3 residues early relative to the CDR3; the germline J gene fills the gap. This rearrangement joins TRBV12-3 or TRBV12-4 to TRBJ2-7; 8 bases map to TRBD1. This CDR3 comprises 12 residues. V lost 3 bases and J lost 6; bases outside the gene matches: 1. The sequenced part of the CDR3 DNA is TGTGCCAGCAGTTTCGGACAGGGCGAG. This translates into CASSFGQGE. In full, the CDR3 reads CASSFGQGEQYF.